This TCR beta chain came from a study of blood T cell repertoires in COVID-19. Background on the study: Whether acute or convalescent, the COVID-19 samples came from the United States, Italy and Spain.

Authors' analysis steps: Estimation of nucleated cell counts was performed using reference gene primer amplification. Data came from immunoSEQ multiplex PCR; TCRdb stores just in-frame clones and leaves some out. D and trimming come from the DNA, and the V and J calls and clone size come from that table. The sample lists approximately 260,000 clones; about 88% were seen once. Germline V CDR1 and CDR2: LGHDT, YNNKEL (reference sequence). The CDR3 is 15 amino acids. V lost 3 bases, J lost 7 bases, and 16 bases lay in between. People in the exposed group encountered a COVID-19 case within 2 weeks before entering the study.

Sequencing was performed on PBMCs or T cells enriched from blood (not recorded which). This TCR was recovered from a woman between 45 and 60 years old who had been exposed to COVID-19. This chain joins TRBV3-1 (or the pseudogene TRBV3-2) and TRBJ1-5, with a weak D call TRBD1 (6 bases). The CDR3 nucleotides are TGTGCCAGCAGCCAGGGGGACACGGGGATACAGCCCCAGCATTTT. It codes for CASSQGDTGIQPQHF.